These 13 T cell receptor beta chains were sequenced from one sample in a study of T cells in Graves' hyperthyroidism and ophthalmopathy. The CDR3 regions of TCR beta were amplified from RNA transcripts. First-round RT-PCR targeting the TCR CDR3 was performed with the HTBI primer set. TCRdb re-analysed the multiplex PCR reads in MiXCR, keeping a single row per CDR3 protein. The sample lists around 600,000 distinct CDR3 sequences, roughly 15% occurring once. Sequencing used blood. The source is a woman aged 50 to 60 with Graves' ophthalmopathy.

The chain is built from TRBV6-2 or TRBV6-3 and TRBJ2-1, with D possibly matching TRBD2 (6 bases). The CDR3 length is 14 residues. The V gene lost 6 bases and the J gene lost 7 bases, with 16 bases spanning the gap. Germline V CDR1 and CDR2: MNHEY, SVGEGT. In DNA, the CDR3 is TGTGCCAGCAGGGGGGGTGGGAGTGGTAATGAGCAGTTCTTC. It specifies CASRGGGSGNEQFF.

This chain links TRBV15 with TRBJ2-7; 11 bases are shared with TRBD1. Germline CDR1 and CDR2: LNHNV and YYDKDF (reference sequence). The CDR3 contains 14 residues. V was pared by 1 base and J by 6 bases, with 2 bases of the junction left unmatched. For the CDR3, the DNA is TGTGCCACCAGCAGAGGGACAGGGGGCGTCGAGCAGTACTTC. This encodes CATSRGTGGVEQYF.

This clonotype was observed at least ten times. The CDR3 nucleotides are TGTGCCAGCAGTAGGACACGGGACTATTCACCCCTCCACTTT. Its translation: CASSRTRDYSPLHF. V and J are TRBV6-1 and TRBJ1-6, with D possibly matching TRBD1 (5 bases). This CDR3 spans 14 amino acids. V was cut by 5 bases and J by 8 bases, with 13 bases left in between. CDR1 is MNHNS, CDR2 SASEGT, per germline.

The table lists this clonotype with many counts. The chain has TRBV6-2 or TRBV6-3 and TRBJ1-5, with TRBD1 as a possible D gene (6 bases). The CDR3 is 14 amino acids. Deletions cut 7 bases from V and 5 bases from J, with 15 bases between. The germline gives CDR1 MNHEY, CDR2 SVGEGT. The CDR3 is CASNIGQPYQPQHF. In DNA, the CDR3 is TGTGCCAGCAATATAGGACAGCCTTATCAGCCCCAGCATTTT.

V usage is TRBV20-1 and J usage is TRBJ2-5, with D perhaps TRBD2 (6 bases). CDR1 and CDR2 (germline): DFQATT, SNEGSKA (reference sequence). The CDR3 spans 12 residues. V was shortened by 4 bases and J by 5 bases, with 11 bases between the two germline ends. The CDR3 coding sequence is TGCAGTGCTAAGTCGGCGGGGGAGACCCAGTACTTC. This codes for CSAKSAGETQYF.

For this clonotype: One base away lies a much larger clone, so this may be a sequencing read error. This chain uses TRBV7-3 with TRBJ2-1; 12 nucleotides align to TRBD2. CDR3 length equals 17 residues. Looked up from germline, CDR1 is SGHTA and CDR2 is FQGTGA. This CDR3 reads CASSLTTSGSSYSEQFF. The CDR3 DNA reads TGTGCCAGCAGCTTAACGACTAGCGGGAGCTCCTACAGTGAGCAGTTCTTC. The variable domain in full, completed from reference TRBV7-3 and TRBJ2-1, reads GAGVSQTPSNKVTEKGKYVELRCDPISGHTALYWYRQSLGQGPEFLIYFQGTGAADDSGLPNDRFFAVRPEGSVSTLKIQRTERGDSAVYLCASSLTTSGSSYSEQFFGPGTRLTVL.

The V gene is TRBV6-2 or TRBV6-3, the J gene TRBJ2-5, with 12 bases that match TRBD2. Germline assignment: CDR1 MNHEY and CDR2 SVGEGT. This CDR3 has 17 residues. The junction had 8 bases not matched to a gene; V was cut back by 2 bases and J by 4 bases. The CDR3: CASSYPKTSGRRETQYF. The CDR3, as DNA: TGTGCCAGCAGTTACCCCAAGACTAGCGGGAGAAGAGAGACCCAGTACTTC.

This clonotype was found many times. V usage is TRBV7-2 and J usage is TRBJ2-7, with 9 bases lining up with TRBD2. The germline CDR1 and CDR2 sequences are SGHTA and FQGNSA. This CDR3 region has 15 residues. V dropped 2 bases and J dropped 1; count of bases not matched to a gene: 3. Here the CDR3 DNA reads TGTGCCAGCAGCTTAAGACTAGCGGAGTCCTACGAGCAGTACTTC. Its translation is CASSLRLAESYEQYF.

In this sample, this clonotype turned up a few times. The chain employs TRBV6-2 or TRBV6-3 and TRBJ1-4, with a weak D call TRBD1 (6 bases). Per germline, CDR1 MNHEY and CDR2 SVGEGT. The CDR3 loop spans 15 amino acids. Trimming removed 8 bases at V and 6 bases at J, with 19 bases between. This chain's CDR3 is CASSLGGRWDEKLFF. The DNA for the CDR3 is TGTGCCAGCTCCCTCGGGGGCCGTTGGGATGAAAAACTGTTTTTT.

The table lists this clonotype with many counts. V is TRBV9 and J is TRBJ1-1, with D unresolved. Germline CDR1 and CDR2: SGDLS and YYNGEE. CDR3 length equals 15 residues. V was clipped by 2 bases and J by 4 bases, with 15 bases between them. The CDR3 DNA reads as TGTGCCAGCAGCGTCTCGGGTCTACCGATCACTGAAGCTTTCTTT. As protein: CASSVSGLPITEAFF.

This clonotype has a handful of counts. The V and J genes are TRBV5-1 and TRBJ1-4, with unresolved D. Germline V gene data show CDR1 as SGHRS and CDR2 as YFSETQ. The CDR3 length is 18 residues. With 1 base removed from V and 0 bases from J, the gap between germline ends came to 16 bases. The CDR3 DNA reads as TGCGCCAGCAGCTTGTACGGCAACCAACTTGCAACTAATGAAAAACTGTTTTTT. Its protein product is CASSLYGNQLATNEKLFF.

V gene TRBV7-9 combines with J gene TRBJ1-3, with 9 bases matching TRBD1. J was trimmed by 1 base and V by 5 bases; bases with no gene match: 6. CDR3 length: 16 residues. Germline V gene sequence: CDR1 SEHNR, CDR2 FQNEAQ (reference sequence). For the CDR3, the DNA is TGTGCCAGCAGCGGGTGGGACAGGGTTTCTGGAAACACCATATATTTT. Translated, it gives CASSGWDRVSGNTIYF.

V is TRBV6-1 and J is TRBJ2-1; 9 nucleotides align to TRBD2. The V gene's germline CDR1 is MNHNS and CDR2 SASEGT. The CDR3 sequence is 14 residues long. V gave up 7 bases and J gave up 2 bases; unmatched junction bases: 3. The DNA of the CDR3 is TGTGCCAGCAAAAAGCGGGGGGCCTACAATGAGCAGTTCTTC. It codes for CASKKRGAYNEQFF.